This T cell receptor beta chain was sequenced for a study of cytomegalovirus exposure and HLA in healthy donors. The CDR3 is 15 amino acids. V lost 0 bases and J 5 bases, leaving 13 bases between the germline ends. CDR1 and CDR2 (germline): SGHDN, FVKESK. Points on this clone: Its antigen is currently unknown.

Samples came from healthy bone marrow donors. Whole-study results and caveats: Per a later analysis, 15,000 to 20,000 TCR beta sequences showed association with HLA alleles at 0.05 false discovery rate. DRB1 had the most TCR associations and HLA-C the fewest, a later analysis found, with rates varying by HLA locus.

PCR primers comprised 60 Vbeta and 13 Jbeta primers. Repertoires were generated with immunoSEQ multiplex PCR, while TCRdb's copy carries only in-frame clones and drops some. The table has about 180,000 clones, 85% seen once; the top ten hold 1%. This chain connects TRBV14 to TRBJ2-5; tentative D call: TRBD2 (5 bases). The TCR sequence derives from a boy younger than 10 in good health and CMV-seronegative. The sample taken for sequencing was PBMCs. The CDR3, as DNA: TGTGCCAGCAGCCAAGATGGGCGGGTGTGGGAGACCCAGTACTTC. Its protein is CASSQDGRVWETQYF.